This T cell receptor beta chain was sequenced during a study of identical twins. General study findings and limits: Among out-of-frame alpha sequences shared by twins, low generation probability occurred in excess.

Trimming removed 3 bases at V and 0 bases at J, with 14 bases between. This CDR3 comprises 16 residues. The authors used template switching to add a universal primer site and gave cDNA unique molecular identifiers. TCRdb fed the 5' RACE reads into MiXCR, producing one record per CDR3 protein. The sample comprises approximately 670,000 distinct CDR3 sequences, around 5.7% of which are singletons, and around 1.9% rests with the top ten. Remarks on this clonotype: Antigen unknown.

The chain carries TRBV12-3 or TRBV12-4 and TRBJ1-1; possible D gene TRBD1, 6 bases. The sample taken for sequencing was naive T cells sorted from blood. The clonotype was recovered from a man younger than 35 in good health. CDR3 coding DNA: TGTGCCAGCAGTTTTGGACAGACCCCTATGAACACTGAAGCTTTCTTT. Translated, it gives CASSFGQTPMNTEAFF.